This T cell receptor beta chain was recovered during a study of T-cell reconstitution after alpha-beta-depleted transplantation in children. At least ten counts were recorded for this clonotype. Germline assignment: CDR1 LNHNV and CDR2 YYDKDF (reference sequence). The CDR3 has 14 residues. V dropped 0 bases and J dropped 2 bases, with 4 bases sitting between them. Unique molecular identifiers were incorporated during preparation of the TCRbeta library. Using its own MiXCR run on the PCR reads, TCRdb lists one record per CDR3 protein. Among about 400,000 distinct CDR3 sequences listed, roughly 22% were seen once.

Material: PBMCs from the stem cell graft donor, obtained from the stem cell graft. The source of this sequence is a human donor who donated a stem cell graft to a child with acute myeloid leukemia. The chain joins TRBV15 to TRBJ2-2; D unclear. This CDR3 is CATSRDTNTGELFF. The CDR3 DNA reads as TGTGCCACCAGCAGAGATACCAACACCGGGGAGCTGTTTTTT.